The clone carrying this TCR beta chain was observed many times. The J segment lost 8 bases and the V segment lost 6 bases, leaving 10 bases of the junction unmatched. The CDR3 length is 14 residues. Germline V gene data show CDR1 as SGHNT and CDR2 as YYREEE (reference sequence). This sample stems from a study of T cell repertoires in cytomegalovirus infection. About the study: An indication of both CMV infection and matching HLA type came from public TCR beta signatures.

TCRdb passed the reads through MiXCR, listing each CDR3 protein once. Of about 100,000 distinct CDR3 sequences listed, approximately 17% are singletons. The V call is TRBV5-4, the J call TRBJ1-2; 10 nucleotides align to TRBD1. This receptor was obtained from a human donor in good health (CMV status not recorded). Some clones in this sample may be carry-over from other donors' samples. Sequenced input: PBMCs. The CDR3 DNA follows: TGTGCCAGCACCCACGGACAGGGGGAGTCCGGCTACACCTTC. Translation: CASTHGQGESGYTF.